Below, 21 T cell receptor beta chains from the same sample are listed, as sequenced in a study of PD-L1 blockade in urothelial cancer. The time point denotes: pretreatment peripheral blood. Sequenced by immunoSEQ multiplex PCR; TCRdb stores in-frame clones only, minus some. The sample has roughly 100,000 clones, 89% seen once. Sample: PBMCs, taken around atezolizumab (anti-PD-L1) treatment. These receptors were obtained from a woman of 80 years or more with urothelial cancer.

V is TRBV30 and J is TRBJ1-2, with D possibly TRBD1 on 5 matching bases. The germline V gene encodes CDR1 GTSNPN and CDR2 SVGIG (reference sequence). Trimming removed 0 bases at V and 4 bases at J, with 18 bases between. The CDR3 is 16 residues long. CDR3 in DNA: TGTGCCTGGAGTGTACCCACAAAGAACAGGAGCTATGGCTACACCTTC. It codes for CAWSVPTKNRSYGYTF.

This chain links TRBV2 with TRBJ2-1; tentatively, D is TRBD1 (6 bases). CDR3 size: 15 residues. Germline assignment: CDR1 SNHLY and CDR2 FYNNEI. V was pared by 6 bases and J by 1 base, with 13 bases between. Written as DNA, the CDR3 is TGTGCCAGCAGCGAACGACAGGCGTCCTACAATGAGCAGTTCTTC. This codes for CASSERQASYNEQFF.

The chain joins TRBV5-1 to TRBJ2-3; TRBD2 aligns across 10 bases. Germline values: CDR1 SGHRS, CDR2 YFSETQ. CDR3 length: 18 amino acids. The V and J ends lost 4 bases and 5 bases, in that order; junction bases with no gene match: 16. CDR3 sequence: CASSSGLADWVSGDTQYF. DNA of the CDR3: TGCGCCAGCAGCAGCGGACTAGCGGACTGGGTTTCGGGAGATACGCAGTATTTT.

The J gene is TRBJ2-1, the V gene TRBV28, with TRBD2 identical over 8 bases. Trimming cost V 7 bases and J 5 bases; bases outside gene matches: 4. The germline CDR1 and CDR2 sequences are MDHEN and SYDVKM. The CDR3 loop spans 13 amino acids. CDR3 sequence reads: CASIAGGNNEQFF. The CDR3 DNA reads as TGTGCCAGCATTGCGGGAGGTAACAATGAGCAGTTCTTC.

CDR3 DNA sequence: TGTGCCAGCAGTCGCCCCCTGCGGGAGCAGTACTTC. Its translation is CASSRPLREQYF. This chain connects TRBV27 to TRBJ2-7; D remains ambiguous. Trimming took off 5 bases at V and 7 bases at J, with 12 bases between the two ends. The CDR3 totals 12 residues. CDR1 is MNHEY, CDR2 SMNVEV, per germline (reference sequence).

This clone was found once. The chain uses TRBV27 and TRBJ2-7; the match to TRBD2 covers 11 bases. The CDR3 is made up of 15 amino acids. Trimming cost V 2 bases and J 2 bases; bases outside gene matches: 2. Per germline, CDR1 MNHEY and CDR2 SMNVEV (reference sequence). In nucleotides, the CDR3 is TGTGCCAGCAGTTTAGGGACTAGCGGAACCTACGAGCAGTACTTC. Its protein product is CASSLGTSGTYEQYF.

This chain uses TRBV6-6 with TRBJ1-3; D unresolved. CDR1 is MNHNY, CDR2 SVGAGI, per germline (reference sequence). V lost 0 bases to trimming and J lost 3 bases, with 9 bases between them. There are 15 residues in the CDR3. This CDR3 reads CASSYSGRGGNTIYF. CDR3 DNA: TGTGCCAGCAGTTACTCCGGACGGGGTGGAAACACCATATATTTT.

V usage is TRBV28 and J usage is TRBJ1-1; 9 bases fit TRBD1. The CDR3 consists of 15 residues. With 7 bases clipped from V and 7 bases from J, the junction kept 13 bases outside the gene matches. Germline CDR1 reads MDHEN; CDR2 reads SYDVKM. This CDR3 reads CASIPPGRQGGEAFF. CDR3 DNA: TGTGCCAGCATACCCCCAGGCCGACAGGGGGGTGAAGCTTTCTTT.

This chain joins TRBV7-9 and TRBJ2-5; 11 bases fit TRBD2. After removal of 1 base from V and 1 base from J, the junction contained 5 bases not matched to a gene. CDR1 is SEHNR, CDR2 FQNEAQ, per germline (reference sequence). This CDR3 is built from 17 residues. The CDR3 loop is CASSLGWLAGGQETQYF. In DNA, the CDR3 is TGTGCCAGCAGCTTAGGATGGCTAGCGGGAGGCCAAGAGACCCAGTACTTC.

The chain recombines TRBV6-6 with TRBJ2-5, with D uncertain. Looked up from germline, CDR1 is MNHNY and CDR2 is SVGAGI (reference sequence). With 5 bases removed from V and 0 bases from J, the gap between germline ends came to 10 bases. The CDR3 contains 14 residues. The CDR3 coding sequence is TGTGCCAGCAGTACTCAGGTGGACCAAGAGACCCAGTACTTC. Its protein is CASSTQVDQETQYF.

The chain recombines TRBV20-1 with TRBJ2-3, with D unresolved. The germline V gene has CDR1 DFQATT and CDR2 SNEGSKA (reference sequence). With 4 bases removed from V and 6 bases from J, the gap between germline ends came to 8 bases. The CDR3 totals 11 residues. The CDR3 DNA sequence: TGCAGTGCTATTCGACTGGATACGCAGTATTTT. As protein: CSAIRLDTQYF.

Here the CDR3 DNA reads TGTGCCAGCAGCTTTGGTAGCGGGAGGGCCAATGAGCAGTTCTTC. It yields the protein CASSFGSGRANEQFF. V gene TRBV7-2 combines with J gene TRBJ2-1; 11 positions match TRBD2. CDR3 size: 15 residues. V lost 3 bases to trimming and J lost 6 bases; unmatched junction nucleotides: 4. Germline-derived CDR1 and CDR2 are SGHTA and FQGNSA.

This rearrangement joins TRBV6-5 to TRBJ1-5, with D uncertain. The ends were cut back, 6 bases at V and 5 bases at J, with 14 bases in the middle. Germline V gene sequence: CDR1 MNHEY, CDR2 SVGAGI. This CDR3 region has 14 residues. The CDR3 DNA sequence: TGTGCCAGCAGCCAGGAAGGAAAGGATCAGCCCCAGCATTTT. Translating gives CASSQEGKDQPQHF.

The rearrangement links TRBV7-8 to TRBJ1-5; D is possibly TRBD1 (5 bases). Germline CDR1 and CDR2: SGHVS and FQNEAQ. CDR3 size: 15 residues. Trimming took 1 base from V and 6 from J, leaving 13 bases between them. This chain's CDR3 is CASSLVVGEGQPQHF. The CDR3 DNA follows: TGTGCCAGCAGCTTAGTTGTGGGGGAGGGTCAGCCCCAGCATTTT.

The V and J genes are TRBV20-1 and TRBJ2-3; D ambiguous. The CDR3 consists of 11 residues. Germline V gives CDR1 DFQATT, CDR2 SNEGSKA (reference sequence). V lost 4 bases and J 3 bases, leaving 5 bases between the germline ends. The chain's CDR3 is CSATVTDTQYF. The CDR3 region has the DNA TGCAGTGCTACGGTTACAGATACGCAGTATTTT.

This chain connects TRBV27 to TRBJ2-5; 9 nucleotides agree with TRBD1. Germline V gives CDR1 MNHEY, CDR2 SMNVEV (reference sequence). With V trimmed by 4 bases and J by 1 base, 4 bases remained unmatched. The length of the CDR3 is 15 residues. The CDR3 DNA sequence: TGTGCCAGCAGTTGGGGACAGGGTGGCCAAGAGACCCAGTACTTC. Translation: CASSWGQGGQETQYF.

The chain's CDR3 is CASSPPGGWGPQHF. CDR3 coding DNA: TGTGCCAGCAGCCCTCCGGGGGGCTGGGGGCCCCAGCATTTT. The rearrangement uses TRBV27 and TRBJ1-5; tentative D call: TRBD1 (6 bases). The CDR3 totals 14 residues. Trimming left V 6 bases short and J 9 bases short, with 18 bases between. The germline CDR1 and CDR2 sequences are MNHEY and SMNVEV (reference sequence).

This clone has just a few counts. The genes are TRBV30 and TRBJ1-1, with 9 bases matching TRBD1. J was trimmed by 5 bases and V by 5 bases; bases with no gene match: 3. The germline gives CDR1 GTSNPN, CDR2 SVGIG (reference sequence). The CDR3 loop spans 12 amino acids. Written as DNA, the CDR3 is TGTGCCTGGGGACAGGGGTGGACTGAAGCTTTCTTT. It specifies CAWGQGWTEAFF.

This clone has just one count. The sample has other DNA sequences that encode this CDR3 too. The chain links TRBV18 to TRBJ2-7; perhaps TRBD2 as D (5 bases). The germline V and J ends were trimmed by 3 bases and 4 bases, with 13 bases remaining between them. Looked up from germline, CDR1 is KGHSH and CDR2 is LQKENI. The CDR3 runs 14 residues. DNA of the CDR3: TGTGCCAGCTCACCTCCCGGAGGTAGTTACGAGCAGTACTTC. Residues: CASSPPGGSYEQYF.

The gene calls are TRBV30 and TRBJ1-3; D may be TRBD1 (6 bases). CDR1 is GTSNPN, CDR2 SVGIG, per germline (reference sequence). The CDR3 is 12 amino acids. V lost 7 bases and J 2 bases, leaving 9 bases between the germline ends. The CDR3 region has the DNA TGTGCCTTGGGACAACCTGGAAACACCATATATTTT. Translation gives CALGQPGNTIYF.

The chain combines TRBV18 with TRBJ2-7; 16 bases are a match to TRBD2. Germline CDR1 reads KGHSH; CDR2 reads LQKENI. V trimming: 3 bases; J trimming: 5 bases; junction bases outside the gene matches: 4. The CDR3 covers 16 residues. The CDR3 loop reads CASSPGGLAGGDEQYF. The CDR3 region has the DNA TGTGCCAGCTCACCCGGGGGACTAGCGGGAGGGGACGAGCAGTACTTC.